A selection of T cell receptor beta chains follows, all from one sample in a study of T-cell reconstitution after alpha-beta-depleted transplantation in children. TCRdb redid the calling of the PCR reads with MiXCR, one entry per CDR3 protein. The sample yields some 200,000 distinct CDR3 sequences, about a tenth seen once. Source: PBMCs, taken before TCRalphabeta/CD19-depleted stem cell transplant. The receptors come from a child in the first two years of life with acute myeloid leukemia, due to receive a stem cell transplant. Each CDR3 is given with its conserved first and last residue. The D gene is left open where the match is weak. Clone sizes are given selectively: once, few, many, or a class where the clone is expanded.

v_gene,abundance,d_gene,j_gene,CDR3nt,CDR3aa
TRBV3-1,once,NA,TRBJ1-1,TGTGCCAGCAGCCACAAGGGGACTGAAGCTATCTTT,CASSHKGTEAIF
TRBV20-1,many,NA,TRBJ1-4,TGCAGTGCTAGCGACCCAGAAAAACTGTTTTTT,CSASDPEKLFF
TRBV18,NA,TRBD2,TRBJ2-3,TGTGCCAGCTCACCACCAGCGGGGCCGACGCAGTATTTT,CASSPPAGPTQYF
TRBV27,many,TRBD1,TRBJ2-7,TGTGCCAGCAGTTCTGGGACAGGGAAAAGGGAGCAGTACTTC,CASSSGTGKREQYF
TRBV9,many,NA,TRBJ2-1,TGTGCCAGCAGCGTAGGGGGGGCGCAGGGGAATGAGCAGTTCTTC,CASSVGGAQGNEQFF
TRBV30,many,NA,TRBJ1-1,TGTGCCTGGAGTTCCCAACAGGCCCACGGCGGAGCTTTCTTT,CAWSSQQAHGGAFF
TRBV10-3,many,TRBD1,TRBJ2-7,TGTGCCATCAACAGGGGGCGTATCGACGAGCAGTACTTC,CAINRGRIDEQYF
TRBV18,many,NA,TRBJ2-5,TGTGCCAGCTCACAGGCGGTGGAGACCCAGTACTTC,CASSQAVETQYF
TRBV5-6,many,NA,TRBJ1-6,TGTGCCAGCAGCTTTTATCGGGGCGTGAGGTCACCCCTCCACTTT,CASSFYRGVRSPLHF
TRBV30,few,NA,TRBJ2-6,TGTGCCTGGGCGCAGTTCTCTGGGGCCAACGTCCTGACTTTC,CAWAQFSGANVLTF
TRBV28,few,NA,TRBJ1-2,TGTGCCAGCAGTTTATTGGGAGGGGGGACACCTAACTATGGCTACACCTTC,CASSLLGGGTPNYGYTF
TRBV2,many,TRBD1,TRBJ2-2,TGTGCCAGCAGCGAGGACAGGTTGACCGGGGAGCTGTTTTTT,CASSEDRLTGELFF
TRBV6-1,few,NA,TRBJ1-1,TGTGCCAGCAGGAATCAGCAGAACACTGAAGCTTTCTTT,CASRNQQNTEAFF
TRBV7-6,many,NA,TRBJ2-3,TGTGCCAGCAGCACCCAGCCCGGGGTAGCCACAGATACGCAGTATTTT,CASSTQPGVATDTQYF
TRBV29-1,many,NA,TRBJ2-1,TGCAGCGTTGTCCAGGGGGAGCAGTTCTTC,CSVVQGEQFF
TRBV19,NA,TRBD1,TRBJ2-7,TGTGCCAGTAGACGATCGGGACAGGGGGCCAACGAGCAGTACTTC,CASRRSGQGANEQYF
TRBV10-3,few,NA,TRBJ2-1,TGTGCCATCAGTGAGTCGGTGTCCAACGACTTATACAATGAGCAGTTCTTC,CAISESVSNDLYNEQFF
TRBV20-1,many,NA,TRBJ1-4,TGCAGTGCTAGACCGCAATCTGTGAGTGAAAAACTGTTTTTT,CSARPQSVSEKLFF
TRBV30,few,NA,TRBJ2-5,TGTGCCTGGGCGCCAGGCGGAGAGACCCAGTACTTC,CAWAPGGETQYF
TRBV27,many,NA,TRBJ1-6,TGTGCCAGCAGTTTATCACAGGGCGGTTCACCCCTCCACTTT,CASSLSQGGSPLHF
TRBV5-1,many,TRBD1,TRBJ2-7,TGCGCCAGCAGCTTGGCCTACCCCAGGGGGTACGAGCAGTACTTC,CASSLAYPRGYEQYF
TRBV7-2,many,TRBD2,TRBJ2-7,TGTGCCAGCAGCTTAGATGGGACTAGCCAGAACGAGCAGTACTTC,CASSLDGTSQNEQYF